This T cell receptor beta chain was profiled in a study of cytomegalovirus exposure and HLA in healthy donors. Per germline, CDR1 MDHEN and CDR2 SYDVKM. The length of the CDR3 is 16 residues. The V and J ends lost 4 bases and 2 bases respectively, with 17 bases between them. Both 60 Vbeta primers and 13 Jbeta primers went into the PCR. Profiled with immunoSEQ multiplex PCR; TCRdb holds only in-frame clones, not every one. Here the sample spans 90,000 to 140,000 clones, 70% to 80% being singletons. The clonotype comes from a man aged 35-49 years in good health and CMV-seronegative. The sequenced material came from PBMCs. V usage is TRBV28 and J usage is TRBJ2-5; D perhaps matches TRBD1 (6 bases). The CDR3 DNA reads TGTGCCAGCAGTTCTCCCCCATTCCAGGGGCAAGAGACCCAGTACTTC. Translated, it gives CASSSPPFQGQETQYF.